This T cell receptor beta chain originates from a study of human T cells and chemical hapten exposure. This clonotype showed up many times. The CDR3 has 14 residues. The V end was cut by 2 bases, the J end by 4 bases, with 8 bases between. Germline lookup yields CDR1 SGHVS and CDR2 FNYEAQ. Via MiXCR, TCRdb re-called the RACE reads, giving one row per CDR3 protein. The sample has some 91,000 distinct CDR3 sequences; 9.5% to 15% are singletons. Time point specified: patch test 1, 2 weeks after DPC sensitization. Treatment: therapeutic diphenylcyclopropenone sensitization with weekly scalp DPC. This TCR was sampled from a woman aged 40 to 49 with alopecia areata. Some clones in this sample may be carry-over from other donors' samples. This material consisted of whole blood, taken in connection with sensitization to the hapten diphenylcyclopropenone (DPC). The gene calls are TRBV7-6 and TRBJ2-2; no clear D. The CDR3 protein is CASSLFQTTGELFF. The CDR3, as DNA: TGTGCCAGCAGCTTATTTCAGACCACCGGGGAGCTGTTTTTT. Drawing the rest from reference TRBV7-6 and TRBJ2-2, the complete variable domain is GAGVSQSPRYKVTKRGQDVALRCDPISGHVSLYWYRQALGQGPEFLTYFNYEAQQDKSGLPNDRFSAERPEGSISTLTIQRTEQRDSAMYRCASSLFQTTGELFFGEGSRLTVL.